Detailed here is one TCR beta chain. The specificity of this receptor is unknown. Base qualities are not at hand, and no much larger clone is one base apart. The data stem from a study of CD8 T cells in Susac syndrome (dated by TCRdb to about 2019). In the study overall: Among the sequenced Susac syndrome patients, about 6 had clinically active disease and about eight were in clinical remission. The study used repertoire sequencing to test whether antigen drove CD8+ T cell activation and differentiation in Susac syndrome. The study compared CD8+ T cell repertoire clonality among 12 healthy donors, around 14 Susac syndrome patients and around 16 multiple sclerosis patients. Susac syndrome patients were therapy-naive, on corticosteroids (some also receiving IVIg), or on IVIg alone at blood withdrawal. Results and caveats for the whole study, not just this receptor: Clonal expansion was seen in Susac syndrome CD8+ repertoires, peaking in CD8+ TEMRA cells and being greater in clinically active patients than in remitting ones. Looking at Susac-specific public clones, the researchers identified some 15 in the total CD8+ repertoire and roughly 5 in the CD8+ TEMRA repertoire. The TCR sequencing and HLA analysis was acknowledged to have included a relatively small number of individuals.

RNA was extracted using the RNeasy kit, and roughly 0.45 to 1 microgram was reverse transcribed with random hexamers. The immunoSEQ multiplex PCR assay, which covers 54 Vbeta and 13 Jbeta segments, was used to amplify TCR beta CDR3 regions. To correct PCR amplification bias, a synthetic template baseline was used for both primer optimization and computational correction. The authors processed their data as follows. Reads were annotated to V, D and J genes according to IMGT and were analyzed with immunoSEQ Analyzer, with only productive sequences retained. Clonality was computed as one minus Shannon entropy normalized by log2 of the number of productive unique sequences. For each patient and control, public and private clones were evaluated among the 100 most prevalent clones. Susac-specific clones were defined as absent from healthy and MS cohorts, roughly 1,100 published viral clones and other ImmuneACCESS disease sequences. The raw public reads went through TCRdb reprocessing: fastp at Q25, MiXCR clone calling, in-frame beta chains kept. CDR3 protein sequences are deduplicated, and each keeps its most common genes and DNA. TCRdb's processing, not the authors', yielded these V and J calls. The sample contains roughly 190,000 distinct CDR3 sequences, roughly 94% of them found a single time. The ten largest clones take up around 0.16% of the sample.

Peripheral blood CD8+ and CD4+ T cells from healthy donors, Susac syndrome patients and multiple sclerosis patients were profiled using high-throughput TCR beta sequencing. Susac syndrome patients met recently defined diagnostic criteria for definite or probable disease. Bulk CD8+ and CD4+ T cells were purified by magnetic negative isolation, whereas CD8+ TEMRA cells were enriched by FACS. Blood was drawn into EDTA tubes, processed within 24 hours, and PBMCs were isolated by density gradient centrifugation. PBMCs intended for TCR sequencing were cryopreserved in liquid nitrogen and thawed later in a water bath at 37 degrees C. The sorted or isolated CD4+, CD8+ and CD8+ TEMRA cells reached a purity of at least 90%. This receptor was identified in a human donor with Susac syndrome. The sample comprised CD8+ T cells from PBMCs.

The sequenced DNA: TGCGCCAGCAGGCGGTACAATGAGCAGTTCTTC. It translates to CASRRYNEQFF. Recombination linked TRBV4-1 to TRBJ2-1, with no D gene named confidently. The CDR3 sequence holds 11 residues, the cysteine and phenylalanine included. Only CDR3 DNA remains: 33 bases, in frame from the first base. The germline V gene provides CDR1 MGHRA and CDR2 YSYEKL. V loses 6 bases, J loses 4 bases, and the germline ends lie 4 bases apart.